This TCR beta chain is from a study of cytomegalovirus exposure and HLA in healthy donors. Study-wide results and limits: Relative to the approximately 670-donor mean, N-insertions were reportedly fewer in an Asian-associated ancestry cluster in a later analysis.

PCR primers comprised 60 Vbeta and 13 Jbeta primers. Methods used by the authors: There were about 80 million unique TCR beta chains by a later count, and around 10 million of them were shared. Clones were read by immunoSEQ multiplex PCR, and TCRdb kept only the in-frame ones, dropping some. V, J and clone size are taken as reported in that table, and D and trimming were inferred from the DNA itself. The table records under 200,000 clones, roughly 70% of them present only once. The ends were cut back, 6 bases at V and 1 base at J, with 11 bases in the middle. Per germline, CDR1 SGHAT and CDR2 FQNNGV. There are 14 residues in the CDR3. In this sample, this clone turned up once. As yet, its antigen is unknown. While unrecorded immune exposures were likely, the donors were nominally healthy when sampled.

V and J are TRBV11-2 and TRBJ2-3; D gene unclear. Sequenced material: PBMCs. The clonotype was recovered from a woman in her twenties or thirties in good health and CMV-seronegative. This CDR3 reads CASRPVVGTDTQYF. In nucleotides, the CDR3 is TGTGCCAGCAGGCCAGTTGTGGGCACAGATACGCAGTATTTT.